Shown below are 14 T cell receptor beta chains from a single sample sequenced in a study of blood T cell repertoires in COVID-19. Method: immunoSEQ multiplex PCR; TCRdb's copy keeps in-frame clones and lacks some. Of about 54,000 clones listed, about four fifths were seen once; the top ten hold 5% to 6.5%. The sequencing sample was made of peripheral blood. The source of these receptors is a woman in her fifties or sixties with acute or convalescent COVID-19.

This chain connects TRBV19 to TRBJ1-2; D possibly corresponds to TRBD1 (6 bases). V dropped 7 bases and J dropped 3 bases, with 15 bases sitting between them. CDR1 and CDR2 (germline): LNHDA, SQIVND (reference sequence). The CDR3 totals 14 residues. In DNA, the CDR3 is TGTGCCAGTACCTCCGGACAGCGTCACTATGGCTACACCTTC. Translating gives CASTSGQRHYGYTF. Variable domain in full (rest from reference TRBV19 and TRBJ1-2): DGGITQSPKYLFRKEGQNVTLSCEQNLNHDAMYWYRQDPGQGLRLIYYSQIVNDFQKGDIAEGYSVSREKKESFPLTVTSAQKNPTAFYLCASTSGQRHYGYTFGSGTRLTVV.

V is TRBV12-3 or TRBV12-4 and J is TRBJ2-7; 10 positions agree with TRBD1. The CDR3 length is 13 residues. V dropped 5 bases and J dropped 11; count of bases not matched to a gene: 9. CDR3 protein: CASSPGTGAPEYF. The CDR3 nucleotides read TGTGCCAGCAGTCCGGGGACAGGGGCCCCCGAGTACTTC.

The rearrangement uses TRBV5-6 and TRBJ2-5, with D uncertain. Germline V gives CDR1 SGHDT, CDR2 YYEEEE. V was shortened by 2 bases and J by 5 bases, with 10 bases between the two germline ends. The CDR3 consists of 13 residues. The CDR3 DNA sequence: TGTGCCAGCAGCTTAGCCCTCCGGGAGACCCAGTACTTC. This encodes CASSLALRETQYF.

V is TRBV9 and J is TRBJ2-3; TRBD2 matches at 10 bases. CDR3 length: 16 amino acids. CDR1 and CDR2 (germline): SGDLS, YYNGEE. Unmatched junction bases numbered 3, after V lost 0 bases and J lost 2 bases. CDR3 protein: CASSVAAGGVTDTQYF. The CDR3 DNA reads TGTGCCAGCAGCGTAGCAGCGGGGGGGGTCACAGATACGCAGTATTTT.

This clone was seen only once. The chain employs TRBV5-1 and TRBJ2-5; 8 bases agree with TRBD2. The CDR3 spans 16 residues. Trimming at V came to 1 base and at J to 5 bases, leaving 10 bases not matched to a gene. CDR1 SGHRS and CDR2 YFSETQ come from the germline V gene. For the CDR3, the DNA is TGCGCCAGCAGCTTGTCTTCGGGGGGGCATCGGGAGACCCAGTACTTC. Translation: CASSLSSGGHRETQYF.

The CDR3: CASSPTSGGPQETQYF. The CDR3 DNA reads as TGTGCCAGCAGCCCCACTAGCGGGGGGCCCCAAGAGACCCAGTACTTC. The chain combines TRBV5-4 with TRBJ2-5; TRBD2 matches 12 bases. The junction had 5 bases not matched to a gene; V was cut back by 4 bases and J by 1 base. Germline V lookup: CDR1 SGHNT, CDR2 YYREEE (reference sequence). The CDR3 length is 16 residues.

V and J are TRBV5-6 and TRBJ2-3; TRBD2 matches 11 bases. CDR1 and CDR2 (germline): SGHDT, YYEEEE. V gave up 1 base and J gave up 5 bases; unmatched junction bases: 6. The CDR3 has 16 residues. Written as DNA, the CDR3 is TGTGCCAGCAGCTTGTATGGGACTAGCGGAAGAGATACGCAGTATTTT. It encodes CASSLYGTSGRDTQYF. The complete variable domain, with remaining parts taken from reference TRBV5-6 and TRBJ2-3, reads DAGVTQSPTHLIKTRGQQVTLRCSPKSGHDTVSWYQQALGQGPQFIFQYYEEEERQRGNFPDRFSGHQFPNYSSELNVNALLLGDSALYLCASSLYGTSGRDTQYFGPGTRLTVL.

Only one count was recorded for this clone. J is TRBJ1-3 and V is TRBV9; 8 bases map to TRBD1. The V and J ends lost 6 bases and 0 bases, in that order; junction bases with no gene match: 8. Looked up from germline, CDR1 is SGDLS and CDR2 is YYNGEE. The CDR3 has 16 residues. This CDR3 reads CASTLTGEDSGNTIYF. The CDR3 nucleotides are TGTGCCAGCACCCTGACAGGGGAAGACTCTGGAAACACCATATATTTT.

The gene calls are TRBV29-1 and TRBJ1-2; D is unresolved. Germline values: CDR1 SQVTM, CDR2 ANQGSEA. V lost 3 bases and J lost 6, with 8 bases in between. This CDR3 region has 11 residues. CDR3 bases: TGCAGCGTTGAGGAGGATCATGGCTACACCTTC. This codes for CSVEEDHGYTF.

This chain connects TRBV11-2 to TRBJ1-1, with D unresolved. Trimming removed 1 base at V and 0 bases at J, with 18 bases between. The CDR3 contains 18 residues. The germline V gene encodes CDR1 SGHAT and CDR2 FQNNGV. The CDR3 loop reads CASSLAQRRQRLNTEAFF. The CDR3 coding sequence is TGTGCCAGCAGCTTAGCCCAGCGGAGGCAACGGTTGAACACTGAAGCTTTCTTT.

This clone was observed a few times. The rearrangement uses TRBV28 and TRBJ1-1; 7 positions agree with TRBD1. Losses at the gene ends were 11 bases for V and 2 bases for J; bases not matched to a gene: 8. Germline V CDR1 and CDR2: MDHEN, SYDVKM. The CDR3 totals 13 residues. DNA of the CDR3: TGTGCCTATTCCAGGGGGGAAAACACTGAAGCTTTCTTT. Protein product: CAYSRGENTEAFF.

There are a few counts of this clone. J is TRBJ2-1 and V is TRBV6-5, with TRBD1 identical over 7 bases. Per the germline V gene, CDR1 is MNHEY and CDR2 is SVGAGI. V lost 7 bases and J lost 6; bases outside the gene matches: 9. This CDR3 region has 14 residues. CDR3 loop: CASNFRGPGNEQFF. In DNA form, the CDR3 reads TGTGCCAGCAATTTTAGGGGGCCAGGCAATGAGCAGTTCTTC.

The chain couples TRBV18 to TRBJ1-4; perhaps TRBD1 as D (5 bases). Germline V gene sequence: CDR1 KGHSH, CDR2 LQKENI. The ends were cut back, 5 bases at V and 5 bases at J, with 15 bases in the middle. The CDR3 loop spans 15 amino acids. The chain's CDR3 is CASSYDSGGNEKLFF. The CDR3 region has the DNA TGTGCCAGCTCATACGACAGTGGAGGGAATGAAAAACTGTTTTTT.

The CDR3 DNA is TGCGCCAGCAGCTCTGAGGTGGACATTTCTAGGAAAGAGACCCAGTACTTC. Protein sequence: CASSSEVDISRKETQYF. The rearrangement joins TRBV5-1 to TRBJ2-5; maybe TRBD1 (5 bases). Trimming removed 3 bases from V and 3 bases from J, with 21 bases in between. The germline V gene has CDR1 SGHRS and CDR2 YFSETQ. The CDR3 is made up of 17 amino acids.